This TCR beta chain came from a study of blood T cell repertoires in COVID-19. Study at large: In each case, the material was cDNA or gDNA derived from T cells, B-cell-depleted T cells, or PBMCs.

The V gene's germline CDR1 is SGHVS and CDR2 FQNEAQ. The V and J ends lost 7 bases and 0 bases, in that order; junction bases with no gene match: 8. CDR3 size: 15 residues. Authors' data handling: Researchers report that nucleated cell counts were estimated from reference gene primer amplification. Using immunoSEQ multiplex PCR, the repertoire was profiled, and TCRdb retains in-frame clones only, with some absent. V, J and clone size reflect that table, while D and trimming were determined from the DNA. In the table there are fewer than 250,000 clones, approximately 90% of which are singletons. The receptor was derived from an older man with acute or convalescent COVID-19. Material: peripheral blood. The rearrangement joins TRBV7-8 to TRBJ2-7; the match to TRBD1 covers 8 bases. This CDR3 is CASTHTGQDSYEQYF. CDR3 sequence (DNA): TGTGCCAGCACCCATACGGGACAGGACTCCTACGAGCAGTACTTC.